The rows below give T cell receptor beta chains drawn from one sample of a study of T cell responses to AZD1222 COVID-19 vaccine. TCRdb's copy holds only in-frame clones and misses some; the assay was immunoSEQ multiplex PCR. This sample has roughly 84,000 clones, with 87% found just once. Specimen: peripheral blood, collected 28 days after the second AZD1222 dose. These receptors were obtained from an adult who received the AZD1222 COVID-19 vaccine. The CDR3 runs from the conserved cysteine through the conserved F or W. A D gene is named only where the DNA matches it firmly. The size entry is marked missing in some rows and otherwise reads once, few, many or a size class.

TGTGCCAGTAGTAGTATCACGGGCTCTGGAAACACCATATATTTT CASSSITGSGNTIYF TRBV19 NA TRBJ1-3 NA
TGTGCCAGCTCACCACTATCCGGAGAGGGGGAGCAGTACTTC CASSPLSGEGEQYF TRBV18 NA TRBJ2-7 NA
TGTGCCAGCAGGGGACAGGGCTCTGGAAACACCATATATTTT CASRGQGSGNTIYF TRBV2 TRBD1 TRBJ1-3 NA
TGTGCCAGCAGCGCAGGGGGTGAGAACACTGAAGCTTTCTTT CASSAGGENTEAFF TRBV9 TRBD1 TRBJ1-1 NA
TGTGCCAGCAGGTCGACAGACTCCGGAATAAATGGCTACACCTTC CASRSTDSGINGYTF TRBV9 NA TRBJ1-2 NA
TGTGCCAGCAGCGTATCGACAGGGGGAATCTACGAGCAGTACTTC CASSVSTGGIYEQYF TRBV9 TRBD1 TRBJ2-7 NA
TGTGCCAGCAGCGTAGGAACAGGGGGAGACTACGAGCAGTACTTC CASSVGTGGDYEQYF TRBV9 TRBD1 TRBJ2-7 NA
TGTGCCAAACCAAAGGGGACTTTAAATCAGCCCCAGCATTTT CAKPKGTLNQPQHF TRBV19 NA TRBJ1-5 NA
TGTGCCAGCAGTGGGTCGGGAACGGGCGAGCAGTACTTC CASSGSGTGEQYF TRBV2 NA TRBJ2-7 NA
TGTGCCAGCAGCCCCCAAGCCACTGAAGCTTTCTTT CASSPQATEAFF TRBV9 NA TRBJ1-1 NA
TGCGCCAGCAGCCTTTCTAGCGGAACCTACGAGCAGTACTTC CASSLSSGTYEQYF TRBV5-1 TRBD2 TRBJ2-7 NA
TGTGCCAGTAGTACCCTAGCGGGGGGGCGCGGCGAGCAGTTCTTC CASSTLAGGRGEQFF TRBV19 TRBD2 TRBJ2-1 NA
TGTGCCAGCAGTGAACAGGGGAGTACTGAAGCTTTCTTT CASSEQGSTEAFF TRBV2 NA TRBJ1-1 NA
TGCGCCAGCAGCGTGTCTAGCGGGGGAATGAACGAGCAGTACTTC CASSVSSGGMNEQYF TRBV5-1 TRBD2 TRBJ2-7 NA
TGTGCCAGCAGCCCCGGGTCCGCTAACACTGAAGCTTTCTTT CASSPGSANTEAFF TRBV7-2 NA TRBJ1-1 once
TGTGCCAGCAGCTTAGGGCGGGGTTCCTATGGCTACACCTTC CASSLGRGSYGYTF TRBV7-2 NA TRBJ1-2 NA
TGTGCCACCAGTGACCCGACCGGGACAGGGTTCACCGGGGAGCTGTTTTTT CATSDPTGTGFTGELFF TRBV24-1 TRBD1 TRBJ2-2 NA
TGTGCCAGCAGCCAACTCGGGGAAGAGACCCAGTACTTC CASSQLGEETQYF TRBV4-2 NA TRBJ2-5 NA
TGTGCCAGCAGCCGAGGGGCCGAGGAGACCCAGTACTTC CASSRGAEETQYF TRBV7-9 NA TRBJ2-5 NA
TGTGCCAGCAGGCGGGGGCAGGGAAGCGGCAATGAGCAGTTCTTC CASRRGQGSGNEQFF TRBV11-1 NA TRBJ2-1 NA
TGTGCCAGCAGTTACACCTATGGCTACACCTTC CASSYTYGYTF TRBV6-6 NA TRBJ1-2 NA
TGTGCCAGCAGCTTAGGCAGGGGGAGTTTGGACACTGAAGCTTTCTTT CASSLGRGSLDTEAFF TRBV7-9 TRBD1 TRBJ1-1 NA
TGTGCCAGCAGCTCCGGGACAGGGCCCTACGAGCAGTACTTC CASSSGTGPYEQYF TRBV6-5 TRBD1 TRBJ2-7 NA
TGTGCCAGCAGAGAGACAGGGGGCAGGCCCCCCCAGCATTTT CASRETGGRPPQHF TRBV28 TRBD1 TRBJ1-5 NA
TGTGCCAGCAGACTTACCGGGACGGTCGAGCAGTACTTC CASRLTGTVEQYF TRBV6-5 NA TRBJ2-7 NA
TGTGCCAGCGGGACCGCAGCCAAAAACATTCAGTACTTC CASGTAAKNIQYF TRBV27 NA TRBJ2-4 NA
TGTGCCAGCAGCTTAGATAGTGAAAACTATGGCTACACCTTC CASSLDSENYGYTF TRBV7-2 NA TRBJ1-2 NA
TGTGCCAGCAGCACAGCCTCCATGAACACTGAAGCTTTCTTT CASSTASMNTEAFF TRBV28 NA TRBJ1-1 NA
TGTGCCAGCAGCTTATCTGCGGGGGGGCAGGCCGGGGAGCTGTTTTTT CASSLSAGGQAGELFF TRBV7-9 TRBD2 TRBJ2-2 NA
TGTGCCAGCAGCCCGGGATTCCTCACAGATACGCAGTATTTT CASSPGFLTDTQYF TRBV7-9 NA TRBJ2-3 NA
TGTGCCAGCAGCTTGCAAACAGGGGCCGGGGGGCCCCAGCATTTT CASSLQTGAGGPQHF TRBV7-8 TRBD1 TRBJ1-5 NA
TGTGCCAGCAGCTTATCACGAGGCTACACTGAAGCTTTCTTT CASSLSRGYTEAFF TRBV5-4 NA TRBJ1-1 NA
TGTGCCAGCAGCCAATCAACCGGGACAGGGGGCTGGTTT CASSQSTGTGGWF TRBV3-1/TRBV3-2 TRBD1 TRBJ1-5 NA
TGTGCCAGCAGCTTGGGACAGGCCCTACTCTCCTACGAGCAGTACTTC CASSLGQALLSYEQYF TRBV7-2 TRBD1 TRBJ2-7 NA
TGTGCCAGCAGCACAACCCAGGGTGACCAGCCCCAGCATTTT CASSTTQGDQPQHF TRBV5-6 NA TRBJ1-5 NA
TGCGCCAGCAGCTGGGGGAGGCCCTACAATGAGCAGTTCTTC CASSWGRPYNEQFF TRBV5-1 NA TRBJ2-1 NA
TGTGCCAGCAGCTCTAGCGGGGGGGCTGGTGAGCAGTTCTTC CASSSSGGAGEQFF TRBV7-3 TRBD2 TRBJ2-1 NA